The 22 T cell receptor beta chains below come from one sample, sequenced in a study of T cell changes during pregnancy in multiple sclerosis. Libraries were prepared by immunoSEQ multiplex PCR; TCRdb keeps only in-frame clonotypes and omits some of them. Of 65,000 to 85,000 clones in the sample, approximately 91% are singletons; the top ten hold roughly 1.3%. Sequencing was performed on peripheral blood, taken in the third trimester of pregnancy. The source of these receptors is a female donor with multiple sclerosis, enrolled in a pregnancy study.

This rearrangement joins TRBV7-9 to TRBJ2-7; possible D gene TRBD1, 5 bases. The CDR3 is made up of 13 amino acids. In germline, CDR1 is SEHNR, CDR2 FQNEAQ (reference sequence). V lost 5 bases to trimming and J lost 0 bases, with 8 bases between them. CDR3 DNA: TGTGCCAGCAGCGGGGCTGGCTCCTACGAGCAGTACTTC. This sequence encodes CASSGAGSYEQYF. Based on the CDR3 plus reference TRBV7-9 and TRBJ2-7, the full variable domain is DTGVSQNPRHKITKRGQNVTFRCDPISEHNRLYWYRQTLGQGPEFLTYFQNEAQLEKSRLLSDRFSAERPKGSFSTLEIQRTEQGDSAMYLCASSGAGSYEQYFGPGTRLTVT.

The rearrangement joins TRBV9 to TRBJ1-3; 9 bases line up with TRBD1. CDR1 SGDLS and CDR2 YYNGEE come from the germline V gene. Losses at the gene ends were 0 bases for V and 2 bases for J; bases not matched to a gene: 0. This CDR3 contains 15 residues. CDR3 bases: TGTGCCAGCAGCGTAGGGGACAGGGCTGGAAACACCATATATTTT. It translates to CASSVGDRAGNTIYF.

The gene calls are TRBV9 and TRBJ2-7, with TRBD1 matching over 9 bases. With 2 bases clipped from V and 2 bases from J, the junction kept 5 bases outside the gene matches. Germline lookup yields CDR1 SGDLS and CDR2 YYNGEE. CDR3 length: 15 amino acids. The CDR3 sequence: CASSVRGQGTYEQYF. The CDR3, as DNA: TGTGCCAGCAGCGTGAGGGGACAGGGAACCTACGAGCAGTACTTC.

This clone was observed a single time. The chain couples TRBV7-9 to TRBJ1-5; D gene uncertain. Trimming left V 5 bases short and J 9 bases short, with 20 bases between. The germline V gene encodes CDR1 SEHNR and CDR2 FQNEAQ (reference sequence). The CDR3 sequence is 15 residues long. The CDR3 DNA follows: TGTGCCAGCAGCAAGGGAGGGCTAGCTAATTCGCCCCAGCATTTT. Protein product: CASSKGGLANSPQHF.

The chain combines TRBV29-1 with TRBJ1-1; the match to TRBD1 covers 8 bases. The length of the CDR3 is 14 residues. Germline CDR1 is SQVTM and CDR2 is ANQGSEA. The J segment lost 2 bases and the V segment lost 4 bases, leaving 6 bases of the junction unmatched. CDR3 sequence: CSVGETGANTEAFF. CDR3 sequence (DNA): TGCAGCGTTGGGGAGACAGGGGCTAACACTGAAGCTTTCTTT. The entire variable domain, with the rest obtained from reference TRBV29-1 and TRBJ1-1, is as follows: SAVISQKPSRDICQRGTSLTIQCQVDSQVTMMFWYRQQPGQSLTLIATANQGSEATYESGFVIDKFPISRPNLTFSTLTVSNMSPEDSSIYLCSVGETGANTEAFFGQGTRLTVV.

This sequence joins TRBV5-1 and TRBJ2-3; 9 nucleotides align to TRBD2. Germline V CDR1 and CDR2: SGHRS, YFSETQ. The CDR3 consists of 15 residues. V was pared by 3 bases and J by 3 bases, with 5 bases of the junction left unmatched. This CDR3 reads CASSSLAGETDTQYF. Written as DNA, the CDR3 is TGCGCCAGCAGCTCTTTAGCGGGGGAGACAGATACGCAGTATTTT.

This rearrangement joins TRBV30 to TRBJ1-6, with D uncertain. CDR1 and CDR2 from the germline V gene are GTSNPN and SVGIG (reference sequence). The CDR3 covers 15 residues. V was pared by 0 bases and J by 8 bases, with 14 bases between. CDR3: CAWSVKGRTYSPLHF. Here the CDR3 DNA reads TGTGCCTGGAGTGTTAAAGGGAGGACCTATTCACCCCTCCACTTT. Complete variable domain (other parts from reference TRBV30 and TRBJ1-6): SQTIHQWPATLVQPVGSPLSLECTVEGTSNPNLYWYRQAAGRGLQLLFYSVGIGQISSEVPQNLSASRPQDRQFILSSKKLLLSDSGFYLCAWSVKGRTYSPLHFGNGTRLTVT.

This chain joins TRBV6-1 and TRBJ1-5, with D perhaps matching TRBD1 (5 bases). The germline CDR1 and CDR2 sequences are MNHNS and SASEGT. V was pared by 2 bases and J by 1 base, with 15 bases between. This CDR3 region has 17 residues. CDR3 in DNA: TGTGCCAGCAGTGAACATAAAAACAGGCAGAGCAATCAGCCCCAGCATTTT. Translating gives CASSEHKNRQSNQPQHF.

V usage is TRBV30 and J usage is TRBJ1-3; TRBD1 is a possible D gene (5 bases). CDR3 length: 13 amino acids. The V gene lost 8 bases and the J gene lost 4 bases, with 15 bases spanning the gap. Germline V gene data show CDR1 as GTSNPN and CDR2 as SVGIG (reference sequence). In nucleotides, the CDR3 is TGTGCCCGGGGGGAGCTTTTCGGAAACACCATATATTTT. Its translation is CARGELFGNTIYF. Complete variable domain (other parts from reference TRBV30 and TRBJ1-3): SQTIHQWPATLVQPVGSPLSLECTVEGTSNPNLYWYRQAAGRGLQLLFYSVGIGQISSEVPQNLSASRPQDRQFILSSKKLLLSDSGFYLCARGELFGNTIYFGEGSWLTVV.

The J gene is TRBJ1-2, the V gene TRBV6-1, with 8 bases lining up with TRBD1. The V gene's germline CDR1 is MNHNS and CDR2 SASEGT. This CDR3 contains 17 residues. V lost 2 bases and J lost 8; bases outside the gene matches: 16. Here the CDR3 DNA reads TGTGCCAGCAGTGAAATCGGACAGGGCCAAAGGCTGAAAGGCTACACCTTC. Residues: CASSEIGQGQRLKGYTF.

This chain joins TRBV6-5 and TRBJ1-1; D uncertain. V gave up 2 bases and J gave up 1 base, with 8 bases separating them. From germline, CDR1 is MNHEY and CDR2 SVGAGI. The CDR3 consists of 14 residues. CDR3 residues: CASSYVGENTEAFF. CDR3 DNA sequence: TGTGCCAGCAGTTACGTCGGAGAGAACACTGAAGCTTTCTTT.

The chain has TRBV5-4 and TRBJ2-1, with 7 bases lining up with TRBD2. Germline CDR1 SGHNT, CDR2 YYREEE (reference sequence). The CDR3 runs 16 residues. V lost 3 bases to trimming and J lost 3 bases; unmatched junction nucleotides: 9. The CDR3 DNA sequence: TGTGCCAGCAGCTGGGGAGCCAGCGGGGTCTACAATGAGCAGTTCTTC. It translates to CASSWGASGVYNEQFF.

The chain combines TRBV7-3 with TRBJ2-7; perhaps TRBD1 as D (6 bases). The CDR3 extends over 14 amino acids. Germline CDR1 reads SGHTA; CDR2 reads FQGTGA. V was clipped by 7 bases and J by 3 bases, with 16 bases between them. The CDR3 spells CASTLRDTGYEQYF. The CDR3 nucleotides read TGTGCCAGCACCCTTAGGGACACGGGCTACGAGCAGTACTTC. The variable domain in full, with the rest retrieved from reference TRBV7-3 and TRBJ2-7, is GAGVSQTPSNKVTEKGKYVELRCDPISGHTALYWYRQSLGQGPEFLIYFQGTGAADDSGLPNDRFFAVRPEGSVSTLKIQRTERGDSAVYLCASTLRDTGYEQYFGPGTRLTVT.

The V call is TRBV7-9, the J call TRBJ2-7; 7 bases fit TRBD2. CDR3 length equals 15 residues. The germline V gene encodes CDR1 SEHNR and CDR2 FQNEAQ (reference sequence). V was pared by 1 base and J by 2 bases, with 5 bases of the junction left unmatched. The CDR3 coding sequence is TGTGCCAGCAGCTTAGGGGGAGGGCCCCCCTACGAGCAGTACTTC. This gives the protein CASSLGGGPPYEQYF.

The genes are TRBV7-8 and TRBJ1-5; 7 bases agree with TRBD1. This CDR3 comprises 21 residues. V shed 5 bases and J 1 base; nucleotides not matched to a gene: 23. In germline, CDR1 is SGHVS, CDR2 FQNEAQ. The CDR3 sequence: CASSPRSRTGIYPGSNQPQHF. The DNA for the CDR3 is TGTGCCAGCAGCCCTCGTAGTCGGACAGGCATTTACCCGGGGAGCAATCAGCCCCAGCATTTT.

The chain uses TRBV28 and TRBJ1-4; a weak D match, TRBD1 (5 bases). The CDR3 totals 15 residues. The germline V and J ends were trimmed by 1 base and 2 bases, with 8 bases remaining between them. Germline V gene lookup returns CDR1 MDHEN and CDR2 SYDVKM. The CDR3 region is CASSLLGVTNEKLFF. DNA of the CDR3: TGTGCCAGCAGTTTATTAGGGGTTACTAATGAAAAACTGTTTTTT.

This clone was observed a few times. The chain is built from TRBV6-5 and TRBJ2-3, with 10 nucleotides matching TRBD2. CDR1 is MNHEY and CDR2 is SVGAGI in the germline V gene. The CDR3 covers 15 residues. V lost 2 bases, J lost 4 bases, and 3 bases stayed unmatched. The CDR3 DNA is TGTGCCAGCAGTTACGCTAGCGGGGGAGCAGATACGCAGTATTTT. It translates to CASSYASGGADTQYF.

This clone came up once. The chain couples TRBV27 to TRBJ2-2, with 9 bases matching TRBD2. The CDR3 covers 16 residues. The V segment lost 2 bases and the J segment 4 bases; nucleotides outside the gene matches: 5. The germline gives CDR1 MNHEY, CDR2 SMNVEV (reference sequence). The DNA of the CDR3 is TGTGCCAGCAGTTTAGGTGCGGGGGGGCTCACCGGGGAGCTGTTTTTT. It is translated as CASSLGAGGLTGELFF.

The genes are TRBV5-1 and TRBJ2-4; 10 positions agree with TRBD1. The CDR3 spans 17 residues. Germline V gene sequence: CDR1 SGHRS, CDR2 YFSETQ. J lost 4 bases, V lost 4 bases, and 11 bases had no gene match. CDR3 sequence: CASSPGQGEGVKNIQYF. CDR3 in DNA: TGCGCCAGCAGCCCCGGACAGGGGGAGGGGGTAAAAAACATTCAGTACTTC. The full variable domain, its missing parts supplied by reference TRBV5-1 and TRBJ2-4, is KAGVTQTPRYLIKTRGQQVTLSCSPISGHRSVSWYQQTPGQGLQFLFEYFSETQRNKGNFPGRFSGRQFSNSRSEMNVSTLELGDSALYLCASSPGQGEGVKNIQYFGAGTRLSVL.

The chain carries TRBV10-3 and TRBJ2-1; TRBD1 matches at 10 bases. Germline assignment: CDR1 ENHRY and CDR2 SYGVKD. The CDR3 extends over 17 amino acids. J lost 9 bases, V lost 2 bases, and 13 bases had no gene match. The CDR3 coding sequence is TGTGCCATCAGTGAGACCGACAGGGGGCGTCGGAGGGCTGAGCAGTTCTTC. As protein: CAISETDRGRRRAEQFF.

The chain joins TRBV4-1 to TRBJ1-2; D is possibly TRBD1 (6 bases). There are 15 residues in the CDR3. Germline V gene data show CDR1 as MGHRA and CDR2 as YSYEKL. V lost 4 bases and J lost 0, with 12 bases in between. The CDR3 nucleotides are TGCGCCAGCAGCCCCCAGACAGGTCCTAACTATGGCTACACCTTC. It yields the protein CASSPQTGPNYGYTF.

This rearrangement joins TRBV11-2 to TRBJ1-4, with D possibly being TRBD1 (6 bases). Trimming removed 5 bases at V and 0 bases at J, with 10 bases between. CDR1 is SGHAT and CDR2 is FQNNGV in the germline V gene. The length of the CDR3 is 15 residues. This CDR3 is CASSGTGTTNEKLFF. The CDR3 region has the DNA TGTGCCAGCAGCGGTACAGGGACAACTAATGAAAAACTGTTTTTT.